This is a list of T cell receptor beta chains from one sample in a study of blood T cell repertoires in COVID-19. Assay: immunoSEQ multiplex PCR; the TCRdb copy retains only in-frame clones and omits some. The sample carries about 250,000 clones, over 80% recorded once. The sequenced sample consisted of peripheral blood. The receptors derive from a human donor in a cohort sampled during active COVID-19. CDR3s include the opening cysteine and the closing phenylalanine or tryptophan. The D gene is left open where the match is weak. The listing skips clone size in some rows; elsewhere it reads once, few, many or a size class.

>NA|TRBV7-2|NA|TRBJ2-5
CASSSRETQYF
TGTGCCAGCAGCTCTAGAGAGACCCAGTACTTC
>NA|TRBV10-1|NA|TRBJ2-5
CASTARAQYF
TGCGCCAGCACCGCTCGAGCCCAGTACTTC
>NA|TRBV5-4|NA|TRBJ2-1
CASSEGGPLPNEQFF
TGTGCCAGCAGCGAAGGGGGACCCTTACCCAATGAGCAGTTCTTC
>TRBD2|TRBV19|NA|TRBJ2-2
CASSPTSGNTGELFF
TGTGCCAGTAGTCCCACTAGCGGGAACACCGGGGAGCTGTTTTTT
>TRBD1|TRBV6-5|NA|TRBJ2-7
CASSPTGVSGEQYF
TGTGCCAGCAGTCCCACAGGGGTGAGTGGCGAGCAGTACTTC
>TRBD1|TRBV18|NA|TRBJ1-2
CASSPFVGQEIPDYGYTF
TGTGCCAGCTCACCCTTTGTCGGACAGGAGATTCCAGACTATGGCTACACCTTC
>NA|TRBV12-3/TRBV12-4|NA|TRBJ2-7
CASSLIGYEQYF
TGTGCCAGCAGTTTGATCGGCTACGAGCAGTACTTC
>NA|TRBV2|NA|TRBJ1-4
CASSLLVSTNEKLFF
TGTGCCAGCAGCCTTTTAGTCTCAACTAATGAAAAACTGTTTTTT
>NA|TRBV18|once|TRBJ1-4
CASSPLQVTNEKLFF
TGTGCCAGCTCACCCTTACAGGTGACTAATGAAAAACTGTTTTTT
>TRBD1|TRBV19|NA|TRBJ1-2
CASSFSYRGNYGYTF
TGTGCCAGTAGCTTCTCATACAGGGGGAACTATGGCTACACCTTC
>NA|TRBV28|NA|TRBJ1-5
CASSPGHLYSNQPQHF
TGTGCCAGCAGCCCGGGACACCTATATAGCAATCAGCCCCAGCATTTT
>TRBD1|TRBV6-2/TRBV6-3|NA|TRBJ1-6
CASSPQGQGASPLHF
TGTGCCAGCAGTCCCCAGGGACAGGGAGCTTCACCCCTCCACTTT
>TRBD2|TRBV5-1|once|TRBJ2-5
CASRESGGRETQYF
TGCGCCAGCAGAGAATCGGGGGGGCGAGAGACCCAGTACTTC
>TRBD2|TRBV11-3|NA|TRBJ2-5
CASSSWTSGADRQETQYF
TGTGCCAGCAGCTCCTGGACTAGCGGAGCCGACCGCCAAGAGACCCAGTACTTC
>NA|TRBV7-9|NA|TRBJ2-2
CASSPVRAGAGELFF
TGTGCCAGCAGCCCAGTAAGGGCGGGTGCCGGGGAGCTGTTTTTT
>NA|TRBV9|NA|TRBJ2-3
CASSVSPARVTDTQYF
TGTGCCAGCAGCGTATCCCCAGCGCGGGTCACAGATACGCAGTATTTT
>NA|TRBV10-1|NA|TRBJ1-6
CASAGDPPSPLHF
TGCGCCAGTGCAGGGGATCCCCCTTCACCCCTCCACTTT
>NA|TRBV19|NA|TRBJ1-4
CASKNGEKLFF
TGTGCCAGTAAAAACGGTGAAAAACTGTTTTTT
>TRBD2|TRBV19|NA|TRBJ2-4
CASGTSGRTIAKNIQYF
TGTGCCAGCGGGACTAGCGGGCGGACTATAGCCAAAAACATTCAGTACTTC
>NA|TRBV10-2|NA|TRBJ2-2
CASSVGRGRVGGELFF
TGCGCCAGCAGTGTGGGGAGAGGGCGCGTCGGCGGGGAGCTGTTTTTT
>NA|TRBV30|NA|TRBJ1-6
CAWSDGGMGNSPLHF
TGTGCCTGGAGTGATGGGGGGATGGGAAATTCACCCCTCCACTTT
>TRBD2|TRBV4-2|once|TRBJ2-4
CASSQGTSGDIQYF
TGTGCCAGCAGCCAAGGGACTAGCGGGGACATTCAGTACTTC
>NA|TRBV19|NA|TRBJ1-2
CASSTTGNYGYTF
TGTGCCAGTAGCACGACTGGGAACTATGGCTACACCTTC
>TRBD2|TRBV5-1|NA|TRBJ2-1
CASSLVRGPQASGVYNEQFF
TGCGCCAGCAGCTTGGTTCGGGGGCCCCAAGCTAGCGGGGTTTACAATGAGCAGTTCTTC
>NA|TRBV27|NA|TRBJ2-3
CASSPSYDRTSTDTQYF
TGTGCCAGCAGTCCCTCCTACGACAGGACTAGCACAGATACGCAGTATTTT
>TRBD1|TRBV30|NA|TRBJ1-1
CAWKLTGMNTEAFF
TGTGCCTGGAAGTTGACAGGGATGAACACTGAAGCTTTCTTT
>NA|TRBV2|NA|TRBJ2-5
CASSGSGLGQETQYF
TGTGCCAGCAGTGGGTCGGGACTTGGGCAAGAGACCCAGTACTTC
>TRBD2|TRBV28|NA|TRBJ2-7
CASSSSLFGGSSYEQYF
TGTGCCAGCAGTTCCTCCCTCTTCGGGGGGAGCTCCTACGAGCAGTACTTC
>NA|TRBV7-9|few|TRBJ1-1
CASSPNLNTEAFF
TGTGCCAGCAGCCCGAACCTAAACACTGAAGCTTTCTTT
>NA|TRBV19|NA|TRBJ1-3
CASNLGTGNTIYF
TGTGCCAGTAATCTCGGGACTGGAAACACCATATATTTT
>NA|TRBV7-2|NA|TRBJ2-7
CASSSSGGRRPYEQYF
TGTGCCAGCAGCTCCTCAGGTGGGAGAAGGCCGTACGAGCAGTACTTC
>NA|TRBV5-4|NA|TRBJ1-2
CASSLEGAANYGYTF
TGTGCCAGCAGCTTGGAAGGGGCCGCTAACTATGGCTACACCTTC
>TRBD2|TRBV28|NA|TRBJ2-7
CASSSSGRASGEQYF
TGTGCCAGCAGTTCCAGCGGGAGGGCTTCTGGCGAGCAGTACTTC
>NA|TRBV10-3|NA|TRBJ1-1
CAISELGGNTEAFF
TGTGCCATCAGTGAATTAGGGGGGAACACTGAAGCTTTCTTT
>NA|TRBV30|NA|TRBJ1-5
CAWSRQEDQPQHF
TGTGCCTGGAGTCGTCAGGAAGATCAGCCCCAGCATTTT
>TRBD2|TRBV27|NA|TRBJ2-4
CASAERGGNIQYF
TGTGCCAGCGCTGAAAGGGGAGGGAACATTCAGTACTTC
>TRBD2|TRBV10-3|NA|TRBJ2-2
CAISSTSGGANGELFF
TGTGCCATCAGTTCGACTAGCGGGGGGGCAAACGGGGAGCTGTTTTTT
>TRBD1|TRBV5-6|NA|TRBJ1-5
CASRRQGEDQPQHF
TGTGCCAGCAGACGACAGGGGGAGGATCAGCCCCAGCATTTT
>TRBD1|TRBV29-1|once|TRBJ1-2
CSVGSTGAGGYTF
TGCAGCGTTGGTTCAACAGGGGCAGGTGGCTACACCTTC
>NA|TRBV5-4|NA|TRBJ1-3
CASSLGDNSGNTIYF
TGTGCCAGCAGCTTGGGGGACAACTCTGGAAACACCATATATTTT
>NA|TRBV5-8|NA|TRBJ1-1
CASSYQGANTEAFF
TGTGCCAGCAGCTATCAGGGCGCGAACACTGAAGCTTTCTTT
>NA|TRBV2|NA|TRBJ2-7
CASQTRGWEQYF
TGTGCCAGCCAAACCAGGGGTTGGGAGCAGTACTTC
>NA|TRBV19|NA|TRBJ1-5
CASSRRGRDDQPQHF
TGTGCCAGTAGCCGACGTGGGAGGGATGATCAGCCCCAGCATTTT
>NA|TRBV4-1|NA|TRBJ1-2
CASSQRQVTDGYTF
TGCGCCAGCAGCCAGCGACAGGTTACTGATGGCTACACCTTC
>NA|TRBV11-3|NA|TRBJ2-1
CASSSLASEQFF
TGTGCCAGCAGCTCACTAGCCAGTGAGCAGTTCTTC
>NA|TRBV19|NA|TRBJ2-7
CASSRVYRSFYEQYF
TGTGCCAGTAGTAGGGTGTACCGGAGCTTCTACGAGCAGTACTTC
>TRBD1|TRBV5-1|NA|TRBJ1-1
CASSDGQGHTEAFF
TGCGCCAGCAGCGACGGACAGGGACACACTGAAGCTTTCTTT
>NA|TRBV14|many|TRBJ2-3
CASSHYGASTDTQYF
TGTGCCAGCAGCCACTATGGTGCTAGCACAGATACGCAGTATTTT
>TRBD1|TRBV6-6|NA|TRBJ1-4
CASRNGQGATNEKLFF
TGTGCCAGCAGAAACGGACAGGGCGCAACTAATGAAAAACTGTTTTTT
>TRBD2|TRBV28|NA|TRBJ2-1
CASRSYRGLAGSSSYNEQFF
TGTGCCAGCAGATCATACAGGGGCCTAGCGGGAAGTTCCTCCTACAATGAGCAGTTCTTC
>NA|TRBV10-1|NA|TRBJ1-3
CATSSSGNTIYF
TGCGCCACGTCCAGCTCTGGAAACACCATATATTTT
>TRBD1|TRBV5-1|NA|TRBJ1-1
CASSSTTGGAFSLEAFF
TGCGCCAGCAGCAGTACTACAGGGGGCGCTTTTTCCTTGGAAGCTTTCTTT